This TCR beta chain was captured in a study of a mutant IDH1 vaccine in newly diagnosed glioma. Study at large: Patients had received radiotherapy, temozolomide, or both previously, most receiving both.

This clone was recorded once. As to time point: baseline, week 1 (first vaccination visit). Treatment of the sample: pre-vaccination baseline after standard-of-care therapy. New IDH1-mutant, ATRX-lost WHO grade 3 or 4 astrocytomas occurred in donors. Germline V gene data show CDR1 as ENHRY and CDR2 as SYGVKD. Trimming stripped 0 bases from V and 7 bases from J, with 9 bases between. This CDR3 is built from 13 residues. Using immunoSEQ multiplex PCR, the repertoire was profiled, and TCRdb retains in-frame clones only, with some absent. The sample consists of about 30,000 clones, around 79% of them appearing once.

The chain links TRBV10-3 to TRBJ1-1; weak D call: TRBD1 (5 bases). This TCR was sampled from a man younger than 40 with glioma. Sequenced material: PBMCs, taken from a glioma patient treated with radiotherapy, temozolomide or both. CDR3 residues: CAISESQGFEAFF. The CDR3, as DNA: TGTGCCATCAGTGAGTCCCAGGGTTTTGAAGCTTTCTTT.